This is a list of T cell receptor beta chains from one sample in a study of cytotoxic CD8 clonotypes in ibrutinib-treated CLL. Method: immunoSEQ multiplex PCR; TCRdb's copy keeps in-frame clones and lacks some. The data contain approximately 42,000 clones, 55% to 75% of them singletons. This specimen consisted of PBMCs, obtained after 12 months of ibrutinib treatment. These receptors came from a human donor with chronic lymphocytic leukemia. The CDR3 runs from the conserved cysteine through the conserved F or W. The D gene is left open where the match is weak. A clone size is listed for some rows: how often the clone was seen (once, few, many), or a class if it is expanded.

CDR3aa: CSVGDESNQPQHF
CDR3nt: TGCAGCGTTGGGGACGAAAGCAATCAGCCCCAGCATTTT
j_gene: TRBJ1-5
d_gene: NA
abundance: NA
v_gene: TRBV29-1

CDR3aa: CASSRLGLAGGPGDTQYF
CDR3nt: TGCGCCAGCAGCCGCCTCGGGCTAGCGGGAGGGCCAGGAGATACGCAGTATTTT
j_gene: TRBJ2-3
d_gene: TRBD2
abundance: NA
v_gene: TRBV10-1

CDR3aa: CASSLGSTGNTIYF
CDR3nt: TGTGCCAGCAGCTTAGGTTCCACTGGAAACACCATATATTTT
j_gene: TRBJ1-3
d_gene: NA
abundance: NA
v_gene: TRBV11-2

CDR3aa: CASSHGTLNYNEQFF
CDR3nt: TGTGCCAGCAGCCACGGCACGCTCAACTACAATGAGCAGTTCTTC
j_gene: TRBJ2-1
d_gene: NA
abundance: NA
v_gene: TRBV14

CDR3aa: CSALLEGSQHF
CDR3nt: TGCAGCGCTCTATTAGAGGGGTCCCAGCATTTT
j_gene: TRBJ1-5
d_gene: NA
abundance: NA
v_gene: TRBV29-1

CDR3aa: CASSTSGTNPDEQFF
CDR3nt: TGCGCCAGCAGCACCTCCGGGACAAACCCCGATGAGCAGTTCTTC
j_gene: TRBJ2-1
d_gene: NA
abundance: NA
v_gene: TRBV5-1

CDR3aa: CASSLTGRANEQFF
CDR3nt: TGTGCCAGCAGCTTAACAGGGCGGGCTAATGAGCAGTTCTTC
j_gene: TRBJ2-1
d_gene: NA
abundance: NA
v_gene: TRBV7-9

CDR3aa: CASSYSMDNEQFF
CDR3nt: TGTGCCAGCAGTTACTCGATGGACAATGAGCAGTTCTTC
j_gene: TRBJ2-1
d_gene: NA
abundance: NA
v_gene: TRBV6-6

CDR3aa: CASSFGLAGGSYEQYF
CDR3nt: TGTGCCAGCAGCTTCGGACTAGCGGGAGGGTCCTACGAGCAGTACTTC
j_gene: TRBJ2-7
d_gene: TRBD2
abundance: NA
v_gene: TRBV5-4

CDR3aa: CATGLAGGGEQYF
CDR3nt: TGTGCCACGGGACTAGCGGGAGGTGGCGAGCAGTACTTC
j_gene: TRBJ2-7
d_gene: TRBD2
abundance: NA
v_gene: TRBV10-3

CDR3aa: CASSRTGQPGEYQGNEQFF
CDR3nt: TGTGCCAGCAGCCGTACCGGACAGCCGGGGGAGTACCAAGGCAATGAGCAGTTCTTC
j_gene: TRBJ2-1
d_gene: NA
abundance: NA
v_gene: TRBV7-6

CDR3aa: CASSMSQTGQETQYF
CDR3nt: TGTGCCAGTAGTATGTCACAGACAGGGCAAGAGACCCAGTACTTC
j_gene: TRBJ2-5
d_gene: TRBD1
abundance: NA
v_gene: TRBV19

CDR3aa: CASSTPLGGTNEKLFF
CDR3nt: TGTGCCAGTAGTACCCCTCTGGGGGGGACTAATGAAAAACTGTTTTTT
j_gene: TRBJ1-4
d_gene: NA
abundance: few
v_gene: TRBV19

CDR3aa: CASSAGVLNTEAFF
CDR3nt: TGTGCCAGCAGTGCAGGGGTATTGAACACTGAAGCTTTCTTT
j_gene: TRBJ1-1
d_gene: NA
abundance: NA
v_gene: TRBV28

CDR3aa: CASNVGTTDTQYF
CDR3nt: TGTGCCAGTAATGTTGGGACAACAGATACGCAGTATTTT
j_gene: TRBJ2-3
d_gene: NA
abundance: NA
v_gene: TRBV19

CDR3aa: CASSFAGLDTDTQYF
CDR3nt: TGTGCCAGCAGCTTCGCGGGACTCGACACAGATACGCAGTATTTT
j_gene: TRBJ2-3
d_gene: NA
abundance: NA
v_gene: TRBV5-5

CDR3aa: CASSRLAGGRETQYF
CDR3nt: TGTGCCAGCAGTAGACTAGCGGGAGGGCGAGAGACCCAGTACTTC
j_gene: TRBJ2-5
d_gene: TRBD2
abundance: NA
v_gene: TRBV2

CDR3aa: CASSLSVLFSEAFF
CDR3nt: TGTGCCAGCAGTTTATCGGTCCTGTTCTCTGAAGCTTTCTTT
j_gene: TRBJ1-1
d_gene: NA
abundance: NA
v_gene: TRBV27

CDR3aa: CASSPFNTVGYGYTF
CDR3nt: TGCGCCAGCAGCCCCTTTAATACGGTGGGGTATGGCTACACCTTC
j_gene: TRBJ1-2
d_gene: NA
abundance: NA
v_gene: TRBV4-1

CDR3aa: CAISESSETQYF
CDR3nt: TGTGCCATCAGTGAGTCCTCGGAGACCCAGTACTTC
j_gene: TRBJ2-5
d_gene: NA
abundance: NA
v_gene: TRBV10-3

CDR3aa: CASSNGLAGFEQFF
CDR3nt: TGCGCCAGCAGCAACGGACTAGCGGGGTTTGAGCAGTTCTTC
j_gene: TRBJ2-1
d_gene: TRBD2
abundance: NA
v_gene: TRBV5-1

CDR3aa: CASSEGLRNTIYF
CDR3nt: TGCGCCAGCAGTGAGGGTCTCCGGAACACCATATATTTT
j_gene: TRBJ1-3
d_gene: NA
abundance: NA
v_gene: TRBV10-2

CDR3aa: CASQQSGLGNTGELFF
CDR3nt: TGTGCCAGCCAACAGAGCGGTTTAGGGAACACCGGGGAGCTGTTTTTT
j_gene: TRBJ2-2
d_gene: NA
abundance: NA
v_gene: TRBV19

CDR3aa: CSVDDRGNYGYTF
CDR3nt: TGCAGCGTAGACGACAGGGGCAACTATGGCTACACCTTC
j_gene: TRBJ1-2
d_gene: TRBD1
abundance: few
v_gene: TRBV29-1

CDR3aa: CASSPMARWGGDDEKLFF
CDR3nt: TGCGCCAGCAGCCCGATGGCCCGCTGGGGGGGAGACGATGAAAAACTGTTTTTT
j_gene: TRBJ1-4
d_gene: NA
abundance: NA
v_gene: TRBV4-1

CDR3aa: CASTPDRAGTGANVLTF
CDR3nt: TGTGCCAGCACCCCGGACAGGGCAGGCACTGGGGCCAACGTCCTGACTTTC
j_gene: TRBJ2-6
d_gene: TRBD1
abundance: NA
v_gene: TRBV9

CDR3aa: CASSLGTSGKGEQFF
CDR3nt: TGTGCCAGCAGCCTAGGGACTAGCGGGAAGGGTGAGCAGTTCTTC
j_gene: TRBJ2-1
d_gene: TRBD2
abundance: NA
v_gene: TRBV2

CDR3aa: CASMRLNEQFF
CDR3nt: TGTGCCAGTATGCGCCTCAATGAGCAGTTCTTC
j_gene: TRBJ2-1
d_gene: NA
abundance: NA
v_gene: TRBV19

CDR3aa: CASRPGHSTYGYTF
CDR3nt: TGTGCCTCACGTCCGGGACACTCTACCTATGGCTACACCTTC
j_gene: TRBJ1-2
d_gene: NA
abundance: NA
v_gene: TRBV6-5

CDR3aa: CASRGAVLYEQYF
CDR3nt: TGTGCCAGCAGAGGAGCAGTCCTCTACGAGCAGTACTTC
j_gene: TRBJ2-7
d_gene: NA
abundance: few
v_gene: TRBV6-5

CDR3aa: CASSEEIKYIQYF
CDR3nt: TGTGCCAGCAGTGAAGAAATTAAGTACATTCAGTACTTC
j_gene: TRBJ2-4
d_gene: NA
abundance: NA
v_gene: TRBV6-1

CDR3aa: CASSLGQGAIYEQYF
CDR3nt: TGTGCCAGCAGCTTGGGACAGGGGGCGATCTACGAGCAGTACTTC
j_gene: TRBJ2-7
d_gene: TRBD1
abundance: NA
v_gene: TRBV5-6

CDR3aa: CASSMSPDTQYF
CDR3nt: TGTGCCAGTAGTATGTCTCCAGATACGCAGTATTTT
j_gene: TRBJ2-3
d_gene: NA
abundance: few
v_gene: TRBV19

CDR3aa: CASRDRGRAQPQHF
CDR3nt: TGTGCCAGCAGGGACAGGGGGCGGGCCCAGCCCCAGCATTTT
j_gene: TRBJ1-5
d_gene: TRBD1
abundance: NA
v_gene: TRBV19

CDR3aa: CASSEAWLAGGSETQYF
CDR3nt: TGTGCCAGCAGTGAAGCATGGCTAGCGGGAGGTTCAGAGACCCAGTACTTC
j_gene: TRBJ2-5
d_gene: TRBD2
abundance: NA
v_gene: TRBV2

CDR3aa: CASSLDGQVPYGYTF
CDR3nt: TGCGCCAGCAGCTTGGATGGACAGGTACCCTATGGCTACACCTTC
j_gene: TRBJ1-2
d_gene: TRBD1
abundance: NA
v_gene: TRBV5-1

CDR3aa: CASSLAQSGLEQYF
CDR3nt: TGCGCCAGCAGCTTGGCGCAGTCGGGATTAGAGCAGTACTTC
j_gene: TRBJ2-7
d_gene: NA
abundance: NA
v_gene: TRBV5-1

CDR3aa: CASGPNEKLFF
CDR3nt: TGTGCCAGCGGACCCAATGAAAAACTGTTTTTT
j_gene: TRBJ1-4
d_gene: NA
abundance: many
v_gene: TRBV25-1

CDR3aa: CASSPPPGLADNEQFF
CDR3nt: TGTGCCAGCAGCCCACCCCCGGGACTAGCGGACAATGAGCAGTTCTTC
j_gene: TRBJ2-1
d_gene: TRBD2
abundance: once
v_gene: TRBV7-2

CDR3aa: CASRPGTGRYNEQFF
CDR3nt: TGTGCCAGTAGACCGGGGACGGGAAGGTACAATGAGCAGTTCTTC
j_gene: TRBJ2-1
d_gene: NA
abundance: NA
v_gene: TRBV19

CDR3aa: CASSHSSGGRADTQYF
CDR3nt: TGTGCCAGTAGTCATTCTTCGGGGGGAAGGGCAGATACGCAGTATTTT
j_gene: TRBJ2-3
d_gene: TRBD2
abundance: NA
v_gene: TRBV19

CDR3aa: CASSMGETQYF
CDR3nt: TGTGCCAGTAGTATGGGAGAGACCCAGTACTTC
j_gene: TRBJ2-5
d_gene: NA
abundance: NA
v_gene: TRBV19

CDR3aa: CAIGALAGGYNEQFF
CDR3nt: TGTGCCATCGGGGCCTTAGCGGGAGGCTACAATGAGCAGTTCTTC
j_gene: TRBJ2-1
d_gene: TRBD2
abundance: NA
v_gene: TRBV10-3

CDR3aa: CASSVTSGSYEQYF
CDR3nt: TGTGCCAGCTCAGTAACTAGCGGATCCTACGAGCAGTACTTC
j_gene: TRBJ2-7
d_gene: TRBD2
abundance: NA
v_gene: TRBV6-1

CDR3aa: CASSAPERAGRGYTF
CDR3nt: TGTGCCAGCAGTGCCCCCGAGCGGGCAGGGAGAGGCTACACCTTC
j_gene: TRBJ1-2
d_gene: NA
abundance: NA
v_gene: TRBV6-1

CDR3aa: CASSLNTLRGRDNEQFF
CDR3nt: TGTGCCAGCTCACTCAACACCCTCAGGGGTCGGGACAATGAGCAGTTCTTC
j_gene: TRBJ2-1
d_gene: NA
abundance: NA
v_gene: TRBV18

CDR3aa: CASTRRGTSGRETQYF
CDR3nt: TGTGCCAGCACTCGAAGAGGGACTAGCGGTAGGGAGACCCAGTACTTC
j_gene: TRBJ2-5
d_gene: TRBD2
abundance: NA
v_gene: TRBV6-8

CDR3aa: CSVDKPVGATYEQYF
CDR3nt: TGCAGCGTTGATAAGCCTGTGGGGGCGACCTACGAGCAGTACTTC
j_gene: TRBJ2-7
d_gene: NA
abundance: NA
v_gene: TRBV29-1

CDR3aa: CASSFGGGVQPQHF
CDR3nt: TGTGCCAGCAGTTTCGGAGGGGGCGTTCAGCCCCAGCATTTT
j_gene: TRBJ1-5
d_gene: TRBD1
abundance: NA
v_gene: TRBV27

CDR3aa: CASNQGQPYEQYF
CDR3nt: TGTGCCAGCAACCAGGGGCAGCCCTACGAGCAGTACTTC
j_gene: TRBJ2-7
d_gene: NA
abundance: NA
v_gene: TRBV6-4

CDR3aa: CASSPGTRYNEQFF
CDR3nt: TGTGCCAGTAGTCCAGGGACTAGATACAATGAGCAGTTCTTC
j_gene: TRBJ2-1
d_gene: TRBD2
abundance: few
v_gene: TRBV19

CDR3aa: CASSHGQGRNQPQHF
CDR3nt: TGCGCCAGCAGCCATGGACAGGGGCGCAATCAGCCCCAGCATTTT
j_gene: TRBJ1-5
d_gene: TRBD1
abundance: NA
v_gene: TRBV4-1

CDR3aa: CASNRETQETQYF
CDR3nt: TGTGCCAGCAATCGGGAGACCCAAGAGACCCAGTACTTC
j_gene: TRBJ2-5
d_gene: NA
abundance: few
v_gene: TRBV2

CDR3aa: CASSEWIGRSNTGELFF
CDR3nt: TGCGCCAGCAGTGAATGGATCGGGCGATCGAACACCGGGGAGCTGTTTTTT
j_gene: TRBJ2-2
d_gene: NA
abundance: few
v_gene: TRBV10-1

CDR3aa: CASSQRKGSGNTIYF
CDR3nt: TGTGCCAGCAGCCAGCGTAAGGGATCTGGAAACACCATATATTTT
j_gene: TRBJ1-3
d_gene: NA
abundance: few
v_gene: TRBV16

CDR3aa: CASSLAGGTGELFF
CDR3nt: TGCGCCAGCAGCTTGGCCGGTGGGACCGGGGAGCTGTTTTTT
j_gene: TRBJ2-2
d_gene: NA
abundance: NA
v_gene: TRBV5-1

CDR3aa: CASSLARVVTEAFF
CDR3nt: TGTGCCAGCAGCTTAGCGAGGGTGGTTACAGAAGCTTTCTTT
j_gene: TRBJ1-1
d_gene: NA
abundance: few
v_gene: TRBV7-9